These 25 T cell receptor beta chains share one sample of origin, sequenced in a study of blood T cell repertoires in COVID-19. Method: immunoSEQ multiplex PCR; TCRdb's copy keeps in-frame clones and lacks some. Seen here are 65,000 or so clones, about 81% observed once, and the top ten hold more than 12%. The material sequenced was peripheral blood. Receptors were obtained from a man of 80 years or more with acute or convalescent COVID-19.

The rearrangement joins TRBV15 to TRBJ2-3, with D perhaps matching TRBD2 (5 bases). The CDR3 has 13 residues. Germline V gene data show CDR1 as LNHNV and CDR2 as YYDKDF (reference sequence). Trimming took 0 bases from V and 12 from J, leaving 13 bases between them. The chain's CDR3 is CATSRDAGEAQYF. The CDR3 bases are TGTGCCACCAGCAGAGATGCGGGTGAGGCACAGTATTTT.

This chain links TRBV2 with TRBJ2-1; the D is unclear. V was cut by 2 bases and J by 5 bases, with 10 bases left in between. The length of the CDR3 is 14 residues. CDR1 SNHLY and CDR2 FYNNEI come from the germline V gene. DNA for the CDR3: TGTGCCAGCAGTGAACTATGGAGAAACAATGAGCAGTTCTTC. This gives the protein CASSELWRNNEQFF.

This clone was seen just once. This chain joins TRBV5-1 and TRBJ2-1; possibly TRBD1 for D (5 bases). V was cut by 0 bases and J by 3 bases, with 7 bases left in between. The germline gives CDR1 SGHRS, CDR2 YFSETQ. This CDR3 has 14 residues. The CDR3 region is CASSLGQSYNEQFF. The DNA for the CDR3 is TGCGCCAGCAGCTTGGGACAGAGCTACAATGAGCAGTTCTTC.

V is TRBV4-1 and J is TRBJ2-3; D might be TRBD1 (7 bases). This CDR3 is built from 17 residues. V was shortened by 2 bases and J by 2 bases, with 17 bases between the two germline ends. The germline CDR1 and CDR2 sequences are MGHRA and YSYEKL. The CDR3 region has the DNA TGCGCCAGCAGCCAATTTGGCGGGACAGTGGCCACAGATACGCAGTATTTT. This translates into CASSQFGGTVATDTQYF.

The genes are TRBV29-1 and TRBJ1-2; TRBD1 might be the D (6 bases). V lost 0 bases, J lost 7 bases, and 9 bases lay in between. Per germline, CDR1 SQVTM and CDR2 ANQGSEA. There are 12 residues in the CDR3. This chain's CDR3 is CSVEDQGGGYTF. CDR3 nucleotides: TGCAGCGTTGAAGATCAAGGGGGTGGCTACACCTTC. The full variable domain, completed using reference TRBV29-1 and TRBJ1-2, is SAVISQKPSRDICQRGTSLTIQCQVDSQVTMMFWYRQQPGQSLTLIATANQGSEATYESGFVIDKFPISRPNLTFSTLTVSNMSPEDSSIYLCSVEDQGGGYTFGSGTRLTVV.

This clone was seen more than once but under ten times. The V and J genes are TRBV2 and TRBJ1-5, with D maybe TRBD1 (6 bases). The V end was cut by 7 bases, the J end by 3 bases, with 13 bases between. The CDR3 is made up of 14 amino acids. Germline loops: CDR1 SNHLY, CDR2 FYNNEI. CDR3 protein: CASMLHRDNQPQHF. The CDR3 DNA sequence: TGTGCCAGCATGTTACACAGGGACAATCAGCCCCAGCATTTT.

The chain recombines TRBV6-1 with TRBJ2-3; 9 bases line up with TRBD1. CDR1 MNHNS and CDR2 SASEGT come from the germline V gene. J gave up 8 bases and V 3 bases, and 6 bases lay outside the gene matches. The CDR3 length is 14 residues. CDR3 sequence (DNA): TGTGCCAGCAGTGAGAGGACAGGGGTCCTTACGCAGTATTTT. This encodes CASSERTGVLTQYF.

J is TRBJ1-5 and V is TRBV18, with D perhaps TRBD1 (5 bases). In germline, CDR1 is KGHSH, CDR2 LQKENI. The CDR3 runs 14 residues. The V end lost 3 bases, the J end lost 7 bases, and 13 bases lay between the germline ends. The CDR3 DNA reads as TGTGCCAGCTCACCCGAGCAGGGTTTGCAGCCCCAGCATTTT. This codes for CASSPEQGLQPQHF.

The rearrangement links TRBV5-5 to TRBJ1-2; D is perhaps TRBD1 (5 bases). This CDR3 has 12 amino acids. V shed 5 bases and J shed 10 bases, with 15 bases lying between them. CDR1 and CDR2 (germline): SGHKS, YYEKEE (reference sequence). CDR3 bases: TGTGCCAGCAGAGAACCAGGGTCCGCCTACACCTTC. Translating it yields CASREPGSAYTF.

The CDR3 loop reads CASSVRGGPQETQYF. The CDR3 DNA reads TGTGCCAGCAGCGTCCGCGGGGGCCCCCAAGAGACCCAGTACTTC. The chain uses TRBV7-3 and TRBJ2-5, with D perhaps TRBD2 (7 bases). The CDR3 extends over 15 amino acids. CDR1 SGHTA and CDR2 FQGTGA come from the germline V gene. The V and J ends lost 5 bases and 1 base respectively, with 14 bases between them.

This chain connects TRBV7-8 to TRBJ1-1; D is possibly TRBD1 (5 bases). The germline gives CDR1 SGHVS, CDR2 FQNEAQ. The CDR3 length is 13 residues. V was trimmed by 5 bases and J by 2 bases, leaving 9 bases between them. CDR3 amino acids: CASSPQANTEAFF. The CDR3 DNA reads TGTGCCAGCAGCCCACAGGCCAACACTGAAGCTTTCTTT.

The V gene is TRBV18, the J gene TRBJ1-1; D is possibly TRBD1 (5 bases). Trimming pared 4 bases from V and 6 bases from J, leaving 12 bases between. The CDR3 totals 13 residues. Germline V CDR1 and CDR2: KGHSH, LQKENI. The CDR3 DNA is TGTGCCAGCTCACGGCAGGAGACAGCTGAAGCTTTCTTT. Protein: CASSRQETAEAFF.

The chain uses TRBV7-9 and TRBJ2-2, with TRBD1 matching 7 bases. The CDR3 is made up of 15 amino acids. Germline loops: CDR1 SEHNR, CDR2 FQNEAQ (reference sequence). Losses at the gene ends were 5 bases for V and 1 base for J; bases not matched to a gene: 4. CDR3 amino acids: CASSLRDRNTGELFF. CDR3 DNA: TGTGCCAGCAGCCTCCGGGACAGGAACACCGGGGAGCTGTTTTTT.

The chain joins TRBV19 to TRBJ1-5; D is ambiguous. Trimming cost V 3 bases and J 0 bases, with 6 bases left between them. The CDR3 spans 14 residues. CDR1 is LNHDA, CDR2 SQIVND, per germline (reference sequence). The CDR3 here is CASSIVSSNQPQHF. CDR3 coding DNA: TGTGCCAGTAGTATCGTCAGTAGCAATCAGCCCCAGCATTTT.

With regard to this clone: Germline and junction disagree at one end, which may indicate a read error. This chain links TRBV11-2 with TRBJ2-7; TRBD1 aligns across 7 bases. CDR1 and CDR2 (germline): SGHAT, FQNNGV. This CDR3 has 12 amino acids. This chain's CDR3 is CASSLRQGNPLF. The DNA for the CDR3 is TGTGCCAGCAGCCTTCGACAGGGTAACCCATTATTC. Full variable domain (remainder filled in from reference TRBV11-2 and TRBJ2-7): EAGVAQSPRYKIIEKRQSVAFWCNPISGHATLYWYQQILGQGPKLLIQFQNNGVVDDSQLPKDRFSAERLKGVDSTLKIQPAKLEDSAVYLCASSLRQGNPLFGPGTRLTVT.

This clone has at least ten counts. The rearrangement joins TRBV6-5 to TRBJ1-2; D gene ambiguous. Germline V gives CDR1 MNHEY, CDR2 SVGAGI. The V gene lost 10 bases and the J gene lost 3 bases, with 6 bases spanning the gap. CDR3 size: 10 residues. DNA of the CDR3: TGTGCCACCGGGGACTATGGCTACACCTTC. Translated: CATGDYGYTF.

This chain connects TRBV2 to TRBJ2-1, with 9 bases aligning to TRBD2. The CDR3 consists of 14 residues. V lost 3 bases to trimming and J lost 7 bases; unmatched junction nucleotides: 4. Germline V gene data show CDR1 as SNHLY and CDR2 as FYNNEI. Written as DNA, the CDR3 is TGTGCCAGCAGTGATGGCCTAGCGGGGAATGAGCAGTTCTTC. Translating gives CASSDGLAGNEQFF.

The chain has TRBV18 and TRBJ2-2, with TRBD2 identical over 7 bases. The CDR3 spans 13 residues. The ends lost 4 bases at V and 6 bases at J; junction bases unmatched: 2. Looked up from germline, CDR1 is KGHSH and CDR2 is LQKENI. CDR3 sequence: CASSQLASGELFF. In DNA form, the CDR3 reads TGTGCCAGCTCACAACTAGCGTCCGGGGAGCTGTTTTTT.

The sample holds one count of this clone. The CDR3 here is CASSPTYNTGSYNEQFF. CDR3 in DNA: TGTGCCAGCAGCCCGACCTACAACACGGGTAGTTACAATGAGCAGTTCTTC. The chain recombines TRBV4-2 with TRBJ2-1; no clear D gene. CDR1 is LGHNA, CDR2 YNFKEQ, per germline. The CDR3 is 17 amino acids. The germline V and J ends were trimmed by 4 bases and 4 bases, with 20 bases remaining between them.

This chain joins TRBV28 and TRBJ2-7, with D possibly matching TRBD1 (5 bases). This CDR3 has 15 amino acids. Germline V gene lookup returns CDR1 MDHEN and CDR2 SYDVKM. V lost 3 bases and J 0 bases, leaving 12 bases between the germline ends. The CDR3 here is CASSFEDKSSYEQYF. CDR3 DNA: TGTGCCAGCAGTTTTGAGGACAAGAGCTCCTACGAGCAGTACTTC.

The chain carries TRBV4-2 and TRBJ1-4; 9 positions agree with TRBD1. The CDR3 runs 15 residues. V trimming: 1 base; J trimming: 8 bases; junction bases outside the gene matches: 5. Germline V CDR1 and CDR2: LGHNA, YNFKEQ. Here the CDR3 reads CASSQAQGAEEKLFF. CDR3 DNA sequence: TGTGCCAGCAGCCAAGCACAGGGGGCGGAAGAAAAACTGTTTTTT.

V is TRBV7-8 and J is TRBJ1-6, with D maybe TRBD1 (5 bases). The CDR3 covers 16 residues. The V end lost 5 bases, the J end lost 7 bases, and 18 bases lay between the germline ends. CDR1 SGHVS and CDR2 FQNEAQ come from the germline V gene. CDR3 in DNA: TGTGCCAGCAGCCTACCGTGGCAGGGTACCAATTCACCCCTCCACTTT. It specifies CASSLPWQGTNSPLHF. Together with reference TRBV7-8 and TRBJ1-6, the CDR3 gives the full variable domain: GAGVSQSPRYKVAKRGQDVALRCDPISGHVSLFWYQQALGQGPEFLTYFQNEAQLDKSGLPSDRFFAERPEGSVSTLKIQRTQQEDSAVYLCASSLPWQGTNSPLHFGNGTRLTVT.

The chain joins TRBV27 to TRBJ1-6; 8 nucleotides agree with TRBD1. Germline-derived CDR1 and CDR2 are MNHEY and SMNVEV (reference sequence). The CDR3 extends over 12 amino acids. V was clipped by 6 bases and J by 14 bases; unmatched bases: 6. This chain's CDR3 is CASRQGVGSLHF. The CDR3 DNA reads as TGTGCCAGCAGACAGGGGGTAGGGTCCCTCCACTTT.

The CDR3 here is CASSLGLAGGEQFF. The CDR3 DNA reads TGTGCCAGCAGCTTAGGACTAGCGGGGGGGGAACAGTTCTTC. This chain joins TRBV7-8 and TRBJ2-1, with 14 bases matching TRBD2. Germline V CDR1 and CDR2: SGHVS, FQNEAQ. CDR3 size: 14 residues. V was pared by 1 base and J by 13 bases, with 3 bases of the junction left unmatched.

The CDR3 loop is CASEVQGSTEAFF. The CDR3 nucleotides read TGTGCCAGTGAAGTCCAGGGGAGCACTGAAGCTTTCTTT. This rearrangement joins TRBV12-3 or TRBV12-4 to TRBJ1-1, with a tentative D call TRBD1 (6 bases). Deletions cut 9 bases from V and 4 bases from J, with 15 bases between. This CDR3 has 13 amino acids.